What follows are 27 T cell receptor beta chains derived from one specimen sequenced in a study of regulatory T cells in long-lasting Graves disease. Building the TCR beta libraries relied on iRepertoire HTBI primers, and CDR3 regions underwent Arm-PCR. A single record per CDR3 protein comes from TCRdb applying MiXCR to the multiplex PCR reads. Here the sample spans approximately 400,000 distinct CDR3 sequences, around 16% being singletons. The time point is: newly diagnosed GD, antithyroid drugs for less than 3 months. PBMC RNA served as the TCR library source. This sample also belongs to another study, concerning T cells in Graves' hyperthyroidism and ophthalmopathy.

The source material was peripheral blood mononuclear cells (PBMCs), sampled at new diagnosis, from a patient treated with antithyroid drugs. The source is a woman in her forties with Graves disease.

Notes on this clonotype: This clone may be a read error of a much larger clone one base away. It is likely a read error, because the conserved phenylalanine at the end of the CDR3 is missing. The chain links TRBV19 to TRBJ2-1, with D hard to call. This CDR3 spans 15 amino acids. V dropped 3 bases and J dropped 0 bases, with 9 bases sitting between them. Per germline, CDR1 LNHDA and CDR2 SQIVND (reference sequence). The CDR3: CASSIAVSSYNEQFL. Written as DNA, the CDR3 is TGTGCCAGTAGTATCGCGGTTAGCTCCTACAATGAGCAGTTCCTC.

This clonotype was detected a few times. The chain couples TRBV24-1 to TRBJ2-1, with 8 bases matching TRBD2. V was pared by 1 base and J by 8 bases, with 9 bases of the junction left unmatched. The V gene's germline CDR1 is KGHDR and CDR2 SFDVKD. The CDR3 runs 16 residues. DNA of the CDR3: TGTGCCACCAGTGATTTCGGCGGGAGGTCAAAGGATGAGCAGTTCTTC. Residues: CATSDFGGRSKDEQFF.

This clonotype was picked up many times. The gene calls are TRBV6-2 or TRBV6-3 and TRBJ2-5; the D gene could be TRBD1 or TRBD2 (5 bases each). The CDR3 loop spans 15 amino acids. The germline V and J ends were trimmed by 8 bases and 6 bases, with 22 bases remaining between them. The germline V gene has CDR1 MNHEY and CDR2 SVGEGT. The CDR3 nucleotides are TGTGCCAGCCGGGACCGCCTGAAGCCGAGCCAGACCCAGTACTTC. It specifies CASRDRLKPSQTQYF.

This clonotype has a handful of counts. The V gene is TRBV4-3, the J gene TRBJ2-7, with D perhaps matching TRBD2 (5 bases). The V end lost 0 bases, the J end lost 6 bases, and 15 bases lay between the germline ends. Germline V lookup: CDR1 LGHNA, CDR2 YSLEER. The length of the CDR3 is 15 residues. The CDR3 loop is CASSQDRTLSGEQYF. DNA of the CDR3: TGCGCCAGCAGCCAAGACCGGACCCTGAGCGGCGAGCAGTACTTC.

This clonotype was picked up many times. The V and J genes are TRBV7-2 and TRBJ2-7, with 13 bases that match TRBD2. Germline CDR1 and CDR2: SGHTA and FQGNSA. This CDR3 region has 15 residues. After removal of 4 bases from V and 4 bases from J, the junction contained 4 bases not matched to a gene. Written as DNA, the CDR3 is TGTGCCAGCAGCTCTAGACTAGCGGGAGGTTACGAGCAGTACTTC. Protein product: CASSSRLAGGYEQYF.

This chain's CDR3 is CASRSDSRAGETQYF. In DNA form, the CDR3 reads TGTGCCAGCAGATCCGACTCAAGGGCTGGGGAGACCCAGTACTTC. The J gene is TRBJ2-5, the V gene TRBV7-9, with D unclear. Germline lookup yields CDR1 SEHNR and CDR2 FQNEAQ (reference sequence). This CDR3 is built from 15 residues. V was pared by 6 bases and J by 5 bases, with 19 bases between.

This clonotype has ten or more counts. The chain combines TRBV27 with TRBJ2-2; D may match TRBD1 or TRBD2 (5 bases each). Deletions cut 6 bases from V and 6 bases from J, with 11 bases between. The germline CDR1 and CDR2 sequences are MNHEY and SMNVEV (reference sequence). There are 13 residues in the CDR3. CDR3 amino acids: CASSVGAPGELFF. The CDR3 DNA reads as TGTGCCAGCAGCGTCGGGGCCCCCGGGGAGCTGTTTTTT.

This clonotype showed up many times. Compared with germline, one end of the junction differs, possibly owing to a read error. V usage is TRBV5-1 and J usage is TRBJ2-2, with 8 bases aligning to TRBD1. The CDR3 totals 15 residues. Germline V lookup: CDR1 SGHRS, CDR2 YFSETQ. This chain's CDR3 is CASSWGQANTGELFF. The CDR3 coding sequence is TGTGCCAGCAGCTGGGGACAGGCGAACACCGGGGAGCTGTTTTTT.

With respect to this clonotype: With a much larger clone just one base away, this may be a read error. This chain links TRBV19 with TRBJ1-4, with a weak D call TRBD1 (6 bases). This CDR3 comprises 14 residues. The germline V gene has CDR1 LNHDA and CDR2 SQIVND (reference sequence). The CDR3 nucleotides read TGTGCCAGTAGTACCAGGACAGCGGAAGAAAAACTGGTTTTT. Its translation: CASSTRTAEEKLVF.

This clonotype was seen ten or more times. The CDR3 sequence: CASSSDHRVGETQYF. The CDR3 DNA reads as TGTGCCAGCAGCTCGGATCACAGGGTGGGAGAGACCCAGTACTTC. The rearrangement joins TRBV3-1 to TRBJ2-5; tentative D call: TRBD1 (6 bases). CDR3 length: 15 amino acids. The germline gives CDR1 LGHDT, CDR2 YNNKEL (reference sequence). The V end was cut by 5 bases, the J end by 4 bases, with 17 bases between.

The V gene is TRBV18, the J gene TRBJ2-7, with 8 bases lining up with TRBD1. CDR1 and CDR2 from the germline V gene are KGHSH and LQKENI. The CDR3 runs 14 residues. With 4 bases clipped from V and 4 bases from J, the junction kept 6 bases outside the gene matches. The CDR3: CASSRAGGEYEQYF. CDR3 sequence (DNA): TGTGCCAGCTCACGGGCAGGGGGCGAATACGAGCAGTACTTC.

The CDR3 reads CASSWDRPSNEQFF. DNA of the CDR3: TGTGCCAGCAGCTGGGACCGACCCTCCAATGAGCAGTTCTTC. The genes are TRBV5-6 and TRBJ2-1; the D gene could be TRBD1 or TRBD2 (5 bases each). This CDR3 contains 14 residues. Germline V CDR1 and CDR2: SGHDT, YYEEEE. V gave up 3 bases and J gave up 6 bases, with 13 bases separating them.

This clonotype was observed a few times. The V call is TRBV7-8, the J call TRBJ2-3; 11 bases agree with TRBD2. CDR3 size: 16 residues. Germline CDR1 reads SGHVS; CDR2 reads FQNEAQ. The trim removed 0 bases at V and 2 bases at J, leaving 1 base unmatched. CDR3 loop: CASSLASGRATDTQYF. Written as DNA, the CDR3 is TGTGCCAGCAGCTTAGCTAGCGGGAGGGCCACAGATACGCAGTATTTT.

This clonotype was seen a handful of times. This chain uses TRBV12-3 or TRBV12-4 with TRBJ2-7; the D is unclear. Trimming removed 5 bases at V and 2 bases at J, with 10 bases between. The CDR3 consists of 13 residues. CDR3 amino acids: CASSPTETYEQYF. The CDR3 DNA reads TGTGCCAGCAGTCCCACAGAAACCTACGAGCAGTACTTC.

This clonotype has at least ten counts. The chain combines TRBV12-3 or TRBV12-4 with TRBJ2-7; D possibly uses TRBD1 or TRBD2 (5 bases each). The CDR3 has 15 amino acids. Trimming removed 1 base at V and 0 bases at J, with 10 bases between. The DNA of the CDR3 is TGTGCCAGCAGTTTAGGGAGAGGGGCCTCCTACGAGCAGTACTTC. Protein: CASSLGRGASYEQYF.

At least ten counts were recorded for this clonotype. V gene TRBV2 combines with J gene TRBJ1-4, with 7 nucleotides matching TRBD1. V shed 4 bases and J 2 bases; nucleotides not matched to a gene: 4. The germline V gene has CDR1 SNHLY and CDR2 FYNNEI. This CDR3 spans 15 amino acids. The CDR3 sequence is CASSAQGGTNEKLFF. CDR3 nucleotide sequence: TGTGCCAGCAGTGCCCAGGGGGGTACTAATGAAAAACTGTTTTTT.

The J gene is TRBJ1-1, the V gene TRBV5-1; the match to TRBD1 covers 9 bases. This CDR3 region has 15 residues. Per the germline V gene, CDR1 is SGHRS and CDR2 is YFSETQ. The ends lost 4 bases at V and 7 bases at J; junction bases unmatched: 11. In DNA form, the CDR3 reads TGCGCCAGCAGCGCGTCGGACAGGGGAATGGGTGAAGCTTTCTTT. Protein: CASSASDRGMGEAFF.

This clonotype was observed at least ten times. The rearrangement uses TRBV9 and TRBJ2-3; 7 bases agree with TRBD2. The CDR3 has 15 residues. V shed 0 bases, J shed 2 bases, and the junction held 3 bases outside the gene matches. Germline V gene lookup returns CDR1 SGDLS and CDR2 YYNGEE. CDR3 nucleotides: TGTGCCAGCAGCGTAGTAGCGGGTGTCACAGATACGCAGTATTTT. Protein sequence: CASSVVAGVTDTQYF.

This clonotype was seen a few times. This chain connects TRBV15 to TRBJ1-2, with D uncertain. Germline CDR1 LNHNV, CDR2 YYDKDF (reference sequence). The CDR3 contains 14 residues. V lost 0 bases and J lost 2, with 7 bases in between. The CDR3 sequence is CATSRDAGNYGYTF. The CDR3 nucleotides are TGTGCCACCAGCAGAGATGCAGGAAACTATGGCTACACCTTC.

In the case of this clonotype: Given a far larger clone just one base away, this is likely a sequencing read error. The chain has TRBV2 and TRBJ1-2; D uncertain. The CDR3 is made up of 15 amino acids. The germline gives CDR1 SNHLY, CDR2 FYNNEI. The CDR3 nucleotides read TGTGCCGGCAGTACGGACCCCTTAGGACCACGGGGCTACACCTTC. Amino acid sequence: CAGSTDPLGPRGYTF.

This clonotype has a count of ten or more. The chain has TRBV3-1 and TRBJ2-7; D not certain. The CDR3 is 11 residues long. The germline V gene encodes CDR1 LGHDT and CDR2 YNNKEL (reference sequence). V lost 5 bases and J 2 bases, leaving 4 bases between the germline ends. As DNA, the CDR3 is TGTGCCAGCAGCGGACCCTACGAGCAGTACTTC. Translating gives CASSGPYEQYF.

At least ten counts were recorded for this clonotype. The rearrangement joins TRBV19 to TRBJ1-2, with a weak D call TRBD1 (6 bases). Trimming stripped 7 bases from V and 4 bases from J, with 16 bases between. The germline V gene has CDR1 LNHDA and CDR2 SQIVND (reference sequence). The CDR3 contains 14 residues. CDR3 DNA: TGTGCCAGTATTTCGGGGGGCGCAAGCTATGGCTACACCTTC. Its protein product is CASISGGASYGYTF.

The table lists this clonotype with many counts. The chain uses TRBV11-3 and TRBJ2-1, with D perhaps TRBD1 (6 bases). The CDR3 runs to 15 residues. Germline CDR1 is SGHNT and CDR2 is YENEEA. The V and J ends lost 3 bases and 7 bases respectively, with 16 bases between them. The CDR3 reads CASSFLGGVGNEQFF. For the CDR3, the DNA is TGTGCCAGCAGCTTCCTAGGGGGTGTCGGGAATGAGCAGTTCTTC.

This clonotype was counted many times. This chain joins TRBV7-2 and TRBJ2-5; D tentatively fits TRBD1 or TRBD2 (6 bases each). The germline gives CDR1 SGHTA, CDR2 FQGNSA. V was pared by 5 bases and J by 6 bases, with 22 bases between. This CDR3 is 16 amino acids long. The CDR3 nucleotides read TGTGCCAGCAGCGACGACGCGGGCAGGGGAGGAAAGACCCAGTACTTC. Protein product: CASSDDAGRGGKTQYF.

This clonotype has just a few counts. This chain joins TRBV19 and TRBJ2-6; a weak D match, TRBD1 (5 bases). The CDR3 contains 15 residues. V shed 5 bases and J shed 0 bases, with 8 bases lying between them. Per germline, CDR1 LNHDA and CDR2 SQIVND (reference sequence). CDR3 sequence reads: CASSLTGSGANVLTF. Written as DNA, the CDR3 is TGTGCCAGTAGTCTCACAGGCTCTGGGGCCAACGTCCTGACTTTC.

This clonotype was seen more than once but under ten times. This chain links TRBV19 with TRBJ2-3; 12 positions match TRBD2. After removal of 3 bases from V and 6 bases from J, the junction contained 7 bases not matched to a gene. Germline V gene sequence: CDR1 LNHDA, CDR2 SQIVND (reference sequence). This CDR3 has 16 amino acids. The CDR3 here is CASSMSLAGGHDTQYF. The DNA for the CDR3 is TGTGCCAGTAGTATGTCACTAGCGGGAGGCCATGATACGCAGTATTTT.

This clonotype was picked up many times. The rearrangement uses TRBV19 and TRBJ1-4; D gene ambiguous. Trimming pared 5 bases from V and 4 bases from J, leaving 11 bases between. The germline V gene has CDR1 LNHDA and CDR2 SQIVND (reference sequence). This CDR3 has 14 residues. The CDR3 coding sequence is TGTGCCAGTAGTCGAGCAGGCGTTAATGAAAAACTGTTTTTT. Translation: CASSRAGVNEKLFF.